The 5 T cell receptor beta chains below all came from one sample that was sequenced in a study of shared clonotypes between healthy human individuals. Naive CD8 populations comprised CD45RO-negative cells positively selected for CCR7, excluding terminally differentiated effector memory CD45RA+ cells. The table came from immunoSEQ multiplex PCR; TCRdb's copy has only in-frame clones and leaves some out. The sample contains about 2 million clones, approximately 94% of which appear only once. Material: naive CD8+ T cells sorted from blood. The receptors derive from a man aged 18-30 years in good health.

The V gene is TRBV7-9, the J gene TRBJ2-7; 11 bases fit TRBD1. CDR1 is SEHNR and CDR2 is FQNEAQ in the germline V gene (reference sequence). Trimming removed 0 bases from V and 4 bases from J; junction bases left unmatched: 2. CDR3 length equals 15 residues. The CDR3 bases are TGTGCCAGCAGCTTAGCGGGGACAGGGGGATACGAGCAGTACTTC. This translates into CASSLAGTGGYEQYF.

The chain recombines TRBV7-9 with TRBJ1-3; no reliable D call. V dropped 3 bases and J dropped 2 bases, with 11 bases sitting between them. This CDR3 contains 15 residues. Germline V gives CDR1 SEHNR, CDR2 FQNEAQ (reference sequence). CDR3 residues: CASSFLGVAGNTIYF. The CDR3 nucleotides read TGTGCCAGCAGCTTTCTCGGGGTAGCTGGAAACACCATATATTTT.

V and J are TRBV6-4 and TRBJ2-1, with 10 bases lining up with TRBD2. CDR1 is MRHNA and CDR2 is SNTAGT in the germline V gene. The CDR3 has 15 residues. With V trimmed by 1 base and J by 8 bases, 5 bases remained unmatched. In DNA, the CDR3 is TGTGCCAGCAGTGACTGGGCTAGCGGGAGCTATGAGCAGTTCTTC. It codes for CASSDWASGSYEQFF.

A word on this clone: Additional DNA sequences in this sample encode the identical CDR3. This chain joins TRBV27 and TRBJ2-7; no definite D call. There are 15 residues in the CDR3. Germline CDR1 and CDR2: MNHEY and SMNVEV (reference sequence). Trimming removed 1 base at V and 2 bases at J, with 12 bases between. CDR3 residues: CASSLFGTGTYEQYF. The CDR3 nucleotides read TGTGCCAGCAGTTTATTCGGTACCGGAACCTACGAGCAGTACTTC.

This chain uses TRBV19 with TRBJ2-5; 9 bases are shared with TRBD2. V lost 1 base, J lost 5 bases, and 8 bases stayed unmatched. Germline CDR1 is LNHDA and CDR2 is SQIVND (reference sequence). The CDR3 has 16 amino acids. The CDR3 reads CASSIGGSGGRETQYF. CDR3 coding DNA: TGTGCCAGTAGTATAGGCGGTAGCGGGGGTCGGGAGACCCAGTACTTC.